A single sample gave rise to the 25 T cell receptor beta chains below, sequenced in a study of blood T cells in healthy people across ages (dated by TCRdb to about 2015). The library was produced with 5' RACE. Sequencing relied on an Illumina HiSeq 2500. A second roughly 6 to 12 cycle PCR used a sample-barcoded 5' primer and a J-beta primer mix. TCRdb reworked the public reads: Q25 trimming with fastp, MiXCR clone assembly, productive beta chains retained. Every entry covers one CDR3 protein and lists the most common genes and DNA from its rows. This sample is represented by 700,000 to 1,000,000 distinct CDR3 sequences; 40% to 50% of them were singletons. The ten biggest clones cover approximately 19% of the sample. Sequenced input: blood. The receptors here all came from a man aged 60-69 years in good health.

The chain carries TRBV7-9 and TRBJ2-5; the match to TRBD1 covers 8 bases. From germline, CDR1 is SEHNR and CDR2 FQNEAQ (reference sequence). Trimming at V came to 5 bases and at J to 5 bases, leaving 4 bases not matched to a gene. The CDR3 has 13 amino acids. The CDR3 spells CASSRTGLETQYF. CDR3 in DNA: TGTGCCAGCAGCCGGACAGGGCTTGAGACCCAGTACTTC.

The chain uses TRBV7-9 and TRBJ2-7; tentatively, D is TRBD2 (5 bases). The CDR3 length is 16 residues. V shed 0 bases and J shed 5 bases, with 17 bases lying between them. Germline lookup yields CDR1 SEHNR and CDR2 FQNEAQ (reference sequence). The CDR3 DNA follows: TGTGCCAGCAGCTTAGCCGGGAAAGGGTCGGTAAACGAGCAGTACTTC. Protein: CASSLAGKGSVNEQYF.

In DNA, the CDR3 is TGTGCCAGCAGCTTACTACCCTACCGTAAAGGGGGGCTCATCAAGGGCTACACCTTC. Encoded protein: CASSLLPYRKGGLIKGYTF. The rearrangement uses TRBV11-2 and TRBJ1-2; possible D gene TRBD1, 6 bases. V was clipped by 2 bases and J by 8 bases, with 30 bases between them. The CDR3 length is 19 residues. Germline V gene sequence: CDR1 SGHAT, CDR2 FQNNGV.

The V gene is TRBV3-1, the J gene TRBJ1-5, with D possibly TRBD1 on 6 matching bases. From germline, CDR1 is LGHDT and CDR2 YNNKEL (reference sequence). The CDR3 contains 14 residues. Between the trimmed V and J ends, which lost 0 bases and 7 bases, there was a span of 10 bases. The CDR3 loop reads CASSQDTGYQPQHF. The CDR3 DNA reads as TGTGCCAGCAGCCAAGATACAGGGTACCAGCCCCAGCATTTT.

V usage is TRBV12-3 or TRBV12-4 and J usage is TRBJ2-5; 13 bases map to TRBD2. The CDR3 loop spans 17 amino acids. The V gene end was trimmed by 5 bases and the J gene end by 7 bases; junction bases not matched to a gene: 13. CDR3 protein: CASSPILAGGPRGTQYF. The CDR3 coding sequence is TGTGCCAGCAGTCCTATACTAGCGGGGGGGCCCCGTGGGACCCAGTACTTC.

This clonotype was found a few times. The J gene is TRBJ1-2, the V gene TRBV24-1, with a tentative D call TRBD1 (5 bases). The V and J ends lost 4 bases and 4 bases respectively, with 21 bases between them. The germline V gene encodes CDR1 KGHDR and CDR2 SFDVKD. The CDR3 totals 17 residues. The CDR3, as DNA: TGTGCCACCAGTGACTACTATGGGGGGGACCCTACCTATGGCTACACCTTC. Translating gives CATSDYYGGDPTYGYTF.

The gene calls are TRBV6-5 and TRBJ2-7; 7 nucleotides line up with TRBD2. Germline-derived CDR1 and CDR2 are MNHEY and SVGAGI. Trimming cost V 4 bases and J 7 bases; bases outside gene matches: 10. The CDR3 is 14 residues long. CDR3 amino acids: CASSSSGAAGEQYF. The CDR3, as DNA: TGTGCCAGCAGTTCGAGCGGGGCGGCAGGTGAGCAGTACTTC.

For this clonotype: A read error may explain this, as a much larger clone is one base away. The chain has TRBV29-1 and TRBJ2-7; either TRBD1 or TRBD2 may supply D (5 bases each). The germline V gene has CDR1 SQVTM and CDR2 ANQGSEA. The CDR3 has 12 amino acids. Trimming cost V 7 bases and J 7 bases, with 17 bases left between them. The CDR3 coding sequence is TGCAGCGAAGGGACGGCCTACGGTGAGCAGTACTTC. It translates to CSEGTAYGEQYF.

In DNA, the CDR3 is TGTGCCAGCAGCGCACGGGCGGAGGGCGGCTACACCTTC. It specifies CASSARAEGGYTF. The rearrangement uses TRBV9 and TRBJ1-2, with unresolved D. The germline V gene has CDR1 SGDLS and CDR2 YYNGEE. V lost 3 bases to trimming and J lost 8 bases, with 14 bases between them. The CDR3 spans 13 residues.

With regard to this clonotype: An end of the junction differs from the germline gene, which may be a read error. J is TRBJ2-7 and V is TRBV7-2, with D perhaps matching TRBD1 (6 bases). This CDR3 region has 14 residues. Looked up from germline, CDR1 is SGHTA and CDR2 is FQGNSA. This chain's CDR3 is CASGFYRESYEQYF. The DNA for the CDR3 is TGTGCCAGCGGCTTCTACAGGGAAAGCTACGAGCAGTACTTC.

This clonotype was detected once. The rearrangement uses TRBV21-1 and TRBJ2-3; no DNA check was done on the table's D call, TRBD2. TRBV21-1 counts as a pseudogene. The length of the CDR3 is 15 residues. In DNA, the CDR3 is TGTGCCAGGAGGGGACAAGCGGGGTGCACAGGTACGCAGTATTTT. Translation: CARRGQAGCTGTQYF.

The chain combines TRBV24-1 with TRBJ2-7; 8 bases fit TRBD1. Matching the DNA end better, TRBJ2-5 makes the J call doubtful. The CDR3 totals 15 residues. Per the germline V gene, CDR1 is KGHDR and CDR2 is SFDVKD. CDR3 residues: CATSAGDRGGETQYF. For the CDR3, the DNA is TGTGCCACCAGTGCCGGAGACAGGGGTGGGGAGACCCAGTACTTC.

The V and J genes are TRBV27 and TRBJ2-3; D is undetermined. The V gene's germline CDR1 is MNHEY and CDR2 SMNVEV (reference sequence). Deletions cut 7 bases from V and 2 bases from J, with 13 bases between. This CDR3 is 14 amino acids long. CDR3 loop: CASKGSRITDTQYF. As DNA, the CDR3 is TGTGCCAGCAAGGGATCGCGTATCACAGATACGCAGTATTTT.

This clonotype has more than one count but fewer than ten. This rearrangement joins TRBV27 to TRBJ2-4; D ambiguous. The J call may not be correct, given that the DNA end is closer to TRBJ2-5. This CDR3 has 15 amino acids. Germline CDR1 and CDR2: MNHEY and SMNVEV (reference sequence). DNA of the CDR3: TGTGCCAGCAGCCCCACTGACGGAGCCGTAGAGACCCAGTACTTC. Translated, it gives CASSPTDGAVETQYF.

This clonotype came up a few times. J is TRBJ2-7 and V is TRBV3-1; weak D call: TRBD2 (5 bases). The CDR3 extends over 14 amino acids. V was trimmed by 4 bases and J by 3 bases, leaving 13 bases between them. The germline gives CDR1 LGHDT, CDR2 YNNKEL (reference sequence). The CDR3 nucleotides are TGTGCCAGCAGCCCACCGGGAAGCTACTACGAGCAGTACTTC. Protein product: CASSPPGSYYEQYF.

This clonotype was counted at least ten times. The V call is TRBV7-9, the J call TRBJ2-5, with 8 positions matching TRBD2. V lost 2 bases and J lost 4; bases outside the gene matches: 6. This CDR3 is 15 amino acids long. Germline CDR1 SEHNR, CDR2 FQNEAQ (reference sequence). The CDR3 DNA is TGTGCCAGCAGCTTACGGGGGGGCGCGGGAGAGACCCAGTACTTC. Translation: CASSLRGGAGETQYF.

This sequence joins TRBV15 and TRBJ2-5; D tentatively fits TRBD1 or TRBD2 (5 bases each). The CDR3 contains 14 residues. Germline CDR1 reads LNHNV; CDR2 reads YYDKDF (reference sequence). The V end was cut by 5 bases, the J end by 5 bases, with 15 bases between. The DNA of the CDR3 is TGTGCCACCAGCTCACATGGGGGTTCGGAGACCCAGTACTTC. This sequence encodes CATSSHGGSETQYF.

The CDR3 bases are TGCGCCAGCAGCTTGGCCTTGGGGGATCAAAACATTCAGTACTTC. Its translation is CASSLALGDQNIQYF. This rearrangement joins TRBV5-1 to TRBJ2-4; the D call may be TRBD1 or TRBD2 (5 bases each). This CDR3 is 15 amino acids long. Trimming pared 0 bases from V and 5 bases from J, leaving 12 bases between. Germline CDR1 SGHRS, CDR2 YFSETQ. Looking up the rest from reference TRBV5-1 and TRBJ2-4 gives the full variable domain: KAGVTQTPRYLIKTRGQQVTLSCSPISGHRSVSWYQQTPGQGLQFLFEYFSETQRNKGNFPGRFSGRQFSNSRSEMNVSTLELGDSALYLCASSLALGDQNIQYFGAGTRLSVL.

J is TRBJ2-5 and V is TRBV29-1, with 13 bases aligning to TRBD2. This CDR3 has 13 amino acids. The junction had 9 bases not matched to a gene; V was cut back by 6 bases and J by 11 bases. The germline CDR1 and CDR2 sequences are SQVTM and ANQGSEA. The DNA of the CDR3 is TGCAGCGTCGGACTAGCGGGGGACAATGAGCAGTACTTC. As protein: CSVGLAGDNEQYF. The full variable domain, rest sourced from reference TRBV29-1 and TRBJ2-5, is SAVISQKPSRDICQRGTSLTIQCQVDSQVTMMFWYRQQPGQSLTLIATANQGSEATYESGFVIDKFPISRPNLTFSTLTVSNMSPEDSSIYLCSVGLAGDNEQYFGPGTRLLVL.

This clonotype has a single count. V gene TRBV29-1 combines with J gene TRBJ1-4, with 10 nucleotides matching TRBD1. This CDR3 contains 14 residues. After removal of 7 bases from V and 9 bases from J, the junction contained 11 bases not matched to a gene. Per germline, CDR1 SQVTM and CDR2 ANQGSEA. The CDR3 bases are TGCAGCGCTCTAGGCCGGACAGGGGGTAAAAAACTGTTTTTT. This sequence encodes CSALGRTGGKKLFF.

This clonotype occurred a few times. The chain uses TRBV12-3 or TRBV12-4 and TRBJ2-1; 15 bases are shared with TRBD2. Trimming at V came to 5 bases and at J to 4 bases, leaving 9 bases not matched to a gene. The CDR3 is 18 residues long. The DNA for the CDR3 is TGTGCCAGCAGTCTCGGGACTAGCGGGGGGCAATCTTACAATGAGCAGTTCTTC. It specifies CASSLGTSGGQSYNEQFF.

This clonotype has a count of ten or more. This chain joins TRBV4-3 and TRBJ2-3, with 9 positions matching TRBD2. V was clipped by 0 bases and J by 4 bases; unmatched bases: 8. Germline-derived CDR1 and CDR2 are LGHNA and YSLEER. CDR3 length equals 17 residues. As DNA, the CDR3 is TGCGCCAGCAGCCAAGAGGGCGCGGGGGGGGCCGCAGATACGCAGTATTTT. Protein sequence: CASSQEGAGGAADTQYF.

For the CDR3, the DNA is TGCAGTGCCACCGCAGGGACAGGGGATTCACCCCTCCACTTT. This translates into CSATAGTGDSPLHF. The chain has TRBV20-1 and TRBJ1-6; 10 nucleotides align to TRBD1. CDR1 and CDR2 (germline): DFQATT, SNEGSKA (reference sequence). The CDR3 is 14 amino acids. Trimming took 6 bases from V and 8 from J; bases not matched to a gene: 7.

For this clonotype: An end of the junction differs from the germline gene, which may be a read error. The chain employs TRBV7-7 and TRBJ2-7; D gene ambiguous. The DNA end lines up better with TRBJ2-5; the J call may be wrong. CDR1 is SSHAT and CDR2 is FNYEAQ in the germline V gene (reference sequence). This CDR3 has 13 amino acids. The CDR3 coding sequence is TGTGCTAGCAGCGTAAACGTAAGGGAGACCCAGTACTTC. As protein: CASSVNVRETQYF.

A remark on this clonotype: The junction and the germline gene differ at one end; a read error may be behind it. The V call is TRBV30, the J call TRBJ2-3; D is uncertain. CDR1 is GTSNPN and CDR2 is SVGIG in the germline V gene (reference sequence). The CDR3 is made up of 15 amino acids. In nucleotides, the CDR3 is TGTGCCTGGGGTGTATATAAGGCACTCACAGATACGCAGTATTTT. Its protein is CAWGVYKALTDTQYF.